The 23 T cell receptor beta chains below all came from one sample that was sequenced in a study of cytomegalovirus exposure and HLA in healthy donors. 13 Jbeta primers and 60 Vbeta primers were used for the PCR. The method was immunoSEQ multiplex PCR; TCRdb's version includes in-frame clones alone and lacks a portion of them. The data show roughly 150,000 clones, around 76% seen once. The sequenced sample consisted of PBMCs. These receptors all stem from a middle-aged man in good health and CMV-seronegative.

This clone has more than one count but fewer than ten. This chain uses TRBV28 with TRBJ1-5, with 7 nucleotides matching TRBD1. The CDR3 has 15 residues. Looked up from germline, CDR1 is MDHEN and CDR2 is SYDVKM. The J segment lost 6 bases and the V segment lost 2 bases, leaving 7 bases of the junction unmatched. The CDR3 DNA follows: TGTGCCAGCAGTTTAGCTTACAGGGGCGGTCAGCCCCAGCATTTT. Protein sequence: CASSLAYRGGQPQHF. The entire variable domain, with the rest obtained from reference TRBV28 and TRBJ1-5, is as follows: DVKVTQSSRYLVKRTGEKVFLECVQDMDHENMFWYRQDPGLGLRLIYFSYDVKMKEKGDIPEGYSVSREKKERFSLILESASTNQTSMYLCASSLAYRGGQPQHFGDGTRLSIL.

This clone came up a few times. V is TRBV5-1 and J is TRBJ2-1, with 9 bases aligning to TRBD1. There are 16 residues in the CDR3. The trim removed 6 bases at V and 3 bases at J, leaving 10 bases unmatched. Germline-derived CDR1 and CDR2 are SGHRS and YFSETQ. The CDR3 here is CASTPRGTGYYNEQFF. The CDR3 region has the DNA TGCGCCAGCACCCCCCGGGGGACAGGGTACTACAATGAGCAGTTCTTC.

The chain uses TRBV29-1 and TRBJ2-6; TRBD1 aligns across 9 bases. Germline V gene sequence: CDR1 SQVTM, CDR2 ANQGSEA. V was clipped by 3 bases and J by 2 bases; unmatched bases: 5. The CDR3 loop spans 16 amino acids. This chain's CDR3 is CSVEDRGVPGANVLTF. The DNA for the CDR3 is TGCAGCGTTGAGGACAGGGGAGTCCCTGGGGCCAACGTCCTGACTTTC.

CDR3 sequence: CASSETRLAMQYF. The CDR3, as DNA: TGTGCCAGCAGTGAAACGAGACTAGCGATGCAGTATTTT. The chain is built from TRBV6-1 and TRBJ2-3; 8 bases match TRBD2. The V gene end was trimmed by 2 bases and the J gene end by 11 bases; junction bases not matched to a gene: 6. This CDR3 region has 13 residues. Germline CDR1 reads MNHNS; CDR2 reads SASEGT.

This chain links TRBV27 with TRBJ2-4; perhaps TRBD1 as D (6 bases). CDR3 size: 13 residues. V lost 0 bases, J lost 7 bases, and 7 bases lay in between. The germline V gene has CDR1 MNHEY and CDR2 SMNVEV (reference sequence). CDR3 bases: TGTGCCAGCAGTTTATCCAGGGGCAACATTCAGTACTTC. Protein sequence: CASSLSRGNIQYF.

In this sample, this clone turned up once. In DNA form, the CDR3 reads TGTGCCAGCAGTGACTCGGACTCAAACACCGGGGAGCTGTTTTTT. It codes for CASSDSDSNTGELFF. The J gene is TRBJ2-2, the V gene TRBV6-4; a weak D match, TRBD2 (5 bases). This CDR3 region has 15 residues. CDR1 is MRHNA, CDR2 SNTAGT, per germline. V shed 0 bases and J shed 2 bases, with 7 bases lying between them.

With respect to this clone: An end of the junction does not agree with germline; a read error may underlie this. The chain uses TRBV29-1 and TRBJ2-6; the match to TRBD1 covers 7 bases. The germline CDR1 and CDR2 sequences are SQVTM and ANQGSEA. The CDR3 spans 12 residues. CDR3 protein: CSVVGTVNGLTF. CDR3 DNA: TGCAGCGTTGTAGGGACAGTTAACGGCCTGACTTTC.

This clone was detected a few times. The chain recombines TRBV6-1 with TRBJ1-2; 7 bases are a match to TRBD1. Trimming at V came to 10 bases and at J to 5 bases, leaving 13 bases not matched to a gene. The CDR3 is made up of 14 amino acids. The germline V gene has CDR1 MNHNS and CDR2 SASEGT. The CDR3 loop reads CATDSGQVVYGYTF. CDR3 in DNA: TGTGCCACCGACTCCGGACAGGTTGTTTATGGCTACACCTTC.

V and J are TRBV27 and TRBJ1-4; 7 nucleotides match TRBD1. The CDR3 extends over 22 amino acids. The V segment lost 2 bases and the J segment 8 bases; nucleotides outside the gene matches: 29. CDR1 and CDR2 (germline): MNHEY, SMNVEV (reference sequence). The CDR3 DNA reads TGTGCCAGCAGTTTACGGGGGTGGTTGGGGAGACAGGGAGAGGGGAACAACGAAAAACTGTTTTTT. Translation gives CASSLRGWLGRQGEGNNEKLFF.

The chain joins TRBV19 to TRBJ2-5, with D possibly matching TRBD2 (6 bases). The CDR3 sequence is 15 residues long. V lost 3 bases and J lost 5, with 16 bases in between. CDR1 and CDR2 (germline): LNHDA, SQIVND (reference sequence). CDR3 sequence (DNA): TGTGCCAGTAGTATCTTCGGGGGAGTAGGGGAGACCCAGTACTTC. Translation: CASSIFGGVGETQYF.

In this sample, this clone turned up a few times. The CDR3 reads CATSRDRVTDTQYF. CDR3 DNA: TGTGCCACCAGCAGAGACAGGGTCACAGATACGCAGTATTTT. The J gene is TRBJ2-3, the V gene TRBV15; maybe TRBD1 (5 bases). This CDR3 comprises 14 residues. Trimming left V 0 bases short and J 2 bases short, with 6 bases between. Per germline, CDR1 LNHNV and CDR2 YYDKDF (reference sequence).

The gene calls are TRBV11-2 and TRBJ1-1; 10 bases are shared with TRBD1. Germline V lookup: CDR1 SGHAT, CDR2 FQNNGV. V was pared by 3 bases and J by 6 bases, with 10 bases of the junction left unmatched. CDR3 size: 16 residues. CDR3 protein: CASSFERDRGRPEAFF. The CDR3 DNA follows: TGTGCCAGCAGCTTTGAGCGGGACAGGGGAAGGCCTGAAGCTTTCTTT.

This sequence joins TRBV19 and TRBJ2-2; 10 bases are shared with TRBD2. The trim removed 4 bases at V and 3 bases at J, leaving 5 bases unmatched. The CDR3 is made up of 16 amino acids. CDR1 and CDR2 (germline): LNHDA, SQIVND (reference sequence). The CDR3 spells CASSTRTSGYTGELFF. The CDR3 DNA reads TGTGCCAGTAGTACCCGGACTAGCGGATACACCGGGGAGCTGTTTTTT.

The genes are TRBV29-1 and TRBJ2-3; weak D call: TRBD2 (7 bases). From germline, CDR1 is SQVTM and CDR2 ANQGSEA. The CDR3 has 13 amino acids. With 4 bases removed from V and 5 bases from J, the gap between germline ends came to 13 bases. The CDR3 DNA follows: TGCAGCGTTGGGGGGGGCGAGAGAGATACGCAGTATTTT. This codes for CSVGGGERDTQYF.

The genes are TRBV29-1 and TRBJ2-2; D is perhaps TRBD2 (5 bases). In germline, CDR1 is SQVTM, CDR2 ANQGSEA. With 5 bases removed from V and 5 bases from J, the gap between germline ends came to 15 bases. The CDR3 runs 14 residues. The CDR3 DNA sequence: TGCAGCGTTTCGTTTGGGAGCTGGACCGGGGAGCTGTTTTTT. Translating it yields CSVSFGSWTGELFF.

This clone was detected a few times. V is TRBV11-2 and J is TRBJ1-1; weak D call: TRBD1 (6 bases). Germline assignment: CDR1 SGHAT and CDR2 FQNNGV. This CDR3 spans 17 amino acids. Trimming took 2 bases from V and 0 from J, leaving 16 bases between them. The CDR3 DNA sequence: TGTGCCAGCAGCTTATCCCCCCTAGGGGACATGAACACTGAAGCTTTCTTT. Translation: CASSLSPLGDMNTEAFF.

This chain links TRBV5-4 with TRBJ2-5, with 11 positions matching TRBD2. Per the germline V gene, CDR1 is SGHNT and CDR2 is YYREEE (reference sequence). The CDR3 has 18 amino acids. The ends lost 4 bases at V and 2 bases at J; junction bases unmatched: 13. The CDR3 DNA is TGTGCCAGCAGCCTCGGGTTCGGACTAGCGGGCAGTCAAGAGACCCAGTACTTC. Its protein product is CASSLGFGLAGSQETQYF. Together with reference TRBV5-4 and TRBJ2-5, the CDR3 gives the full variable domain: ETGVTQSPTHLIKTRGQQVTLRCSSQSGHNTVSWYQQALGQGPQFIFQYYREEENGRGNFPPRFSGLQFPNYSSELNVNALELDDSALYLCASSLGFGLAGSQETQYFGPGTRLLVL.

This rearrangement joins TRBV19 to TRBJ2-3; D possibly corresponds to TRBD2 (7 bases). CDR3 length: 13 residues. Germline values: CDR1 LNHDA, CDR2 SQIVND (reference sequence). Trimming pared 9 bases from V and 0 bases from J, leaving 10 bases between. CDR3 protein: CASRGASTDTQYF. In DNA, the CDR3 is TGTGCCAGCCGGGGGGCTAGCACAGATACGCAGTATTTT.

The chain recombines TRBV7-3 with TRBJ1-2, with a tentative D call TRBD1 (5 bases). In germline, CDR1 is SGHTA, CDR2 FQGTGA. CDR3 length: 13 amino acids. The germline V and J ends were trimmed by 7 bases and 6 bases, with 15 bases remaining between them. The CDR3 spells CASNLRQGNGYTF. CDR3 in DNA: TGTGCCAGCAATTTACGGCAGGGCAATGGCTACACCTTC.

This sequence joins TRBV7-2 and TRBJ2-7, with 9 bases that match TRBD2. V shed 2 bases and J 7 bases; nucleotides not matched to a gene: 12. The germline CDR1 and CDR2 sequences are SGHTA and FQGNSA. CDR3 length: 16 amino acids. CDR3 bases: TGTGCCAGCAGCTTATCGAACGGCCTAGCGGGAAGAGAGCAGTACTTC. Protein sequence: CASSLSNGLAGREQYF. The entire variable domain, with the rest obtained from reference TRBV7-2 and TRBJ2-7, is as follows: GAGVSQSPSNKVTEKGKDVELRCDPISGHTALYWYRQSLGQGLEFLIYFQGNSAPDKSGLPSDRFSAERTGGSVSTLTIQRTQQEDSAVYLCASSLSNGLAGREQYFGPGTRLTVT.

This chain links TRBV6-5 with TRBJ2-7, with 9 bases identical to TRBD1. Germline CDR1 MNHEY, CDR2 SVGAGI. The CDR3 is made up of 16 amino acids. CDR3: CASSSDPGTGSSEQYV. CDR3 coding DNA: TGTGCCAGCAGTTCCGACCCGGGGACAGGGTCCTCCGAGCAGTACGTC.

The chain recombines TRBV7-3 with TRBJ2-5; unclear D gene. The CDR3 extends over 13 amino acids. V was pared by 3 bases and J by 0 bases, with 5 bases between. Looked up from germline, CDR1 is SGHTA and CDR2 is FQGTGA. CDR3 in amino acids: CASSLSHQETQYF. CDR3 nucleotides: TGTGCCAGCAGCTTGAGCCACCAAGAGACCCAGTACTTC.

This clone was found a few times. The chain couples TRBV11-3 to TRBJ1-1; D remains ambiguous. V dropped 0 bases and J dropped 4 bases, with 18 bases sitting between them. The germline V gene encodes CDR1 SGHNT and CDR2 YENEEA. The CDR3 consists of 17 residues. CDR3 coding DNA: TGTGCCAGCAGCTTAGATAGCAGAGTGTTTCCGGCCACTGAAGCTTTCTTT. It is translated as CASSLDSRVFPATEAFF.